The present T cell receptor beta chain was sequenced within a study of neurological immune-mediated disorders. This CDR3 comprises 12 residues. The germline V gene has CDR1 ENHRY and CDR2 SYGVKD. Trimming removed 0 bases from V and 6 bases from J, with 5 bases in between. Many counts were recorded for this clonotype. In TCRdb, the 5' RACE reads were re-called with MiXCR into one record per CDR3 protein. The sample records tens of thousands of distinct CDR3 sequences, 13% to 15% being singletons. This chain links TRBV10-3 with TRBJ1-2; D uncertain. This receptor was identified in a woman in her 50s in good health. The sequencing input was PBMCs. The CDR3 region is CAISESGNGYTF. The CDR3 DNA follows: TGTGCCATCAGTGAGTCCGGGAATGGCTACACCTTC.